A selection of T cell receptor beta chains follows, all from one sample in a study of OX40 agonist ivuxolimab in advanced cancers. This table comes from immunoSEQ multiplex PCR, and its TCRdb copy is limited to in-frame clones, with some not included. Found here are 60,000 or so clones, around 87% of them singletons; the top ten hold approximately 4.8%. Sequenced here: CD4+ or CD8+ T cells sorted from blood, sampled in a trial of the OX40 agonist ivuxolimab. These receptors came from an adult with an advanced solid tumor such as melanoma, head and neck, liver or kidney cancer. Both conserved end residues are part of each CDR3. A D gene is named only where the DNA matches it firmly. Rows may omit the clone size; those that give it use once, few, many or a size class.

d_call clone_size j_call v_call cdr3_nt cdr3_aa
NA NA TRBJ1-6 TRBV7-9 TGTGCCAGCAGCTTGGGCAGAGGGATCTCCTATAATTCACCCCTCCACTTT CASSLGRGISYNSPLHF
NA NA TRBJ1-4 TRBV5-1 TGCGCCAGCAGCTTGGCAGGAAGCGGGTTACTGTTTTTT CASSLAGSGLLFF
NA NA TRBJ1-5 TRBV7-8 TGTGCCAGCAGCTCCCCAGGTGCGAGCAATCAGCCCCAGCATTTT CASSSPGASNQPQHF
TRBD2 NA TRBJ2-1 TRBV4-1 TGCGCCAGCACGCCCGAAAGTCCGGGACTAATATACAATGAGCAGTTCTTC CASTPESPGLIYNEQFF
NA NA TRBJ2-5 TRBV11-3 TGTGCCAGCAGCCTCGGGCCGAAAGAGACCCAGTACTTC CASSLGPKETQYF
NA NA TRBJ1-1 TRBV18 TGTGCCAGCTCCACCGGGGCAGGGGCGGGCACTGAAGCTTTCTTT CASSTGAGAGTEAFF
NA NA TRBJ2-5 TRBV21-1 TGTGCCAGCAGCGAGCGGACAGGGGCCCAAGAGACCCAGTACTTC CASSERTGAQETQYF
NA NA TRBJ2-1 TRBV7-9 TGTGCCAGCAGCAATATAGCCTTGGCGACATTACGATCCTACAATGAGCAGTTCTTC CASSNIALATLRSYNEQFF
TRBD1 NA TRBJ1-2 TRBV9 TGTGCCAGCAGCGCCCAAGACTCCCGGGACAGGAAAACTAACTATGGCTACACCTTC CASSAQDSRDRKTNYGYTF
NA NA TRBJ2-3 TRBV10-3 TGTGCCATCAGTGAGCCCTACACAGATACGCAGTATTTT CAISEPYTDTQYF
TRBD2 NA TRBJ2-3 TRBV9 TGTGCCAGCAGCGTGAGGGCGCTAGCGGGGGGGGCAGATACGCAGTATTTT CASSVRALAGGADTQYF
NA NA TRBJ1-5 TRBV2 TGTGCCAGCAAACAAGGGGGTCCTGAGCCCCAGCATTTT CASKQGGPEPQHF
NA NA TRBJ2-4 TRBV28 TGTGCCAGCAGTGGGACACCAGGCCTAGCCAAAAACATTCAGTACTTC CASSGTPGLAKNIQYF
NA NA TRBJ1-1 TRBV18 TGTGCCAGCTCACCAAATGAGGGCAGCACTGAAGCTTTCTTT CASSPNEGSTEAFF
NA NA TRBJ2-7 TRBV6-5 TGTGCCAGCAGTTCCCCGCGGGGTGGCTCCTACGAGCAGTACTTC CASSSPRGGSYEQYF
TRBD1 NA TRBJ1-5 TRBV6-5 TGTGCCAGCAGAAGGGGACAGGGCAATCAGCCCCAGCATTTT CASRRGQGNQPQHF
NA NA TRBJ2-2 TRBV11-2 TGTGCCAGCAGCTTAGTGGGCGCCGGGGAGCTGTTTTTT CASSLVGAGELFF
TRBD1 NA TRBJ2-5 TRBV7-8 TGTGCCAGCAGCCTCAGGACAGGGCGGGAGACCCAGTACTTC CASSLRTGRETQYF
TRBD1 NA TRBJ1-5 TRBV6-6 TGTGCCAGCAGACAGGGGAATCAGCCCCAGCATTTT CASRQGNQPQHF
NA NA TRBJ2-4 TRBV7-8 TGTGCCAGCAGCTTCGCGACTCCCGGAGGAGCCAAAAACATTCAGTACTTC CASSFATPGGAKNIQYF
NA NA TRBJ1-2 TRBV20-1 TGCAGTGCTTCGCCGGGGGTGGGCTACACCTTC CSASPGVGYTF
TRBD2 NA TRBJ2-1 TRBV11-2 TGTGCCAGCAGCTTAGGGGGTAGCGGGACCTACAATGAGCAGTTCTTC CASSLGGSGTYNEQFF
TRBD1 NA TRBJ2-7 TRBV7-2 TGTGCCAGCAGCTTAGTACGGGGAACAGGGGGCGTGCAGTACTTC CASSLVRGTGGVQYF
NA NA TRBJ2-1 TRBV2 TGTGCCAGCAGCTACGAGACCAACAATGAGCAGTTCTTC CASSYETNNEQFF
NA NA TRBJ2-2 TRBV9 TGTGCCAGCAGCGTAAGAGGCCCCGGCACCGGGGAGCTGTTTTTT CASSVRGPGTGELFF
TRBD1 few TRBJ1-5 TRBV6-7 TGTGCCAGCACCAACGGGGGACAGGGGTTGAATCAGCCCCAGCATTTT CASTNGGQGLNQPQHF
NA NA TRBJ1-1 TRBV18 TGTGCCAGCTCCCTCACATCGAACACTGAAGCTTTCTTT CASSLTSNTEAFF
NA NA TRBJ2-7 TRBV7-2 TGTGCCAGCAGCTTAGTACCCCTAGCAGGCGAGCAGTACTTC CASSLVPLAGEQYF
NA NA TRBJ1-2 TRBV6-5 TGTGCCAGCAGTTACGGGTCAGGGAACTATGGCTACACCTTC CASSYGSGNYGYTF
NA NA TRBJ2-4 TRBV10-3 TGTGCCATCAGTGCACAAGGGGTGCAGGGCCAAAACATTCAGTACTTC CAISAQGVQGQNIQYF
NA NA TRBJ1-6 TRBV9 TGTGCCAGCAGCGTTTCCAGTTCCCCAGAAATGTCACCCCTCCACTTT CASSVSSSPEMSPLHF
NA NA TRBJ2-6 TRBV7-8 TGTGCCAGCAGCAAACAGGGATCTGGGGCCAACGTCCTGACTTTC CASSKQGSGANVLTF
NA NA TRBJ2-3 TRBV6-5 TGTGCCAGCAGTTCCATATTGGATACGCAGTATTTT CASSSILDTQYF
TRBD2 NA TRBJ2-7 TRBV7-8 TGTGCCAGCAGCTTAATAACTAGCGGTTACGAGCAGTACTTC CASSLITSGYEQYF
NA few TRBJ2-7 TRBV5-1 TGCGCCAGCAGCTTGGGAGAGATAAGGGGATCCGAGCAGTACTTC CASSLGEIRGSEQYF
NA NA TRBJ2-5 TRBV9 TGTGCCAGCAGCCTCCAGGGAGGACAAGAGACCCAGTACTTC CASSLQGGQETQYF
TRBD1 NA TRBJ2-7 TRBV11-3 TGTGCCAGCAGCGTACGACAGGGGGTCGAGCAGTACTTC CASSVRQGVEQYF
NA few TRBJ1-5 TRBV7-7 TGTGCTAACAAACCCCCCCCCGCCCCGAAGGCCAATCAGCCCCAGCATTTT CANKPPPAPKANQPQHF
TRBD1 NA TRBJ1-3 TRBV11-3 TGTGCCAGCAGCCCGCGACAGGGGAAAGTAGGAAACACCATATATTTT CASSPRQGKVGNTIYF
NA NA TRBJ1-5 TRBV5-6 TGTGCCAGCAGCTTGGGGGTGGGGCAGCCCCAGCATTTT CASSLGVGQPQHF
TRBD1 once TRBJ2-7 TRBV5-4 TGTGCCAGCAGCGCTCGCCCGACAGGGGACTACGAGCAGTACTTC CASSARPTGDYEQYF
TRBD1 NA TRBJ2-5 TRBV5-1 TGCGCCAGCAGCTGGGACAGGCCTCCGGAGACCCAGTACTTC CASSWDRPPETQYF
NA NA TRBJ2-3 TRBV19 TGTGCCAGTAGTATCGCGGGCTATGGCACAGATACGCAGTATTTT CASSIAGYGTDTQYF
NA NA TRBJ2-7 TRBV5-4 TGTGCCAGCAGCCCTAATGGGGGGAGTTCCTACGAGCAGTACTTC CASSPNGGSSYEQYF
TRBD2 NA TRBJ2-1 TRBV29-1 TGCAGCGTTACGGCGGGAGGACATGGTGAGCAGTTCTTC CSVTAGGHGEQFF
TRBD2 NA TRBJ2-7 TRBV14 TGTGCCAGCAGCCAAGACCCGGGACTAGCGGGAGGCACGCCTTCCTACGAGCAGTACTTC CASSQDPGLAGGTPSYEQYF
NA NA TRBJ2-2 TRBV30 TGTGCCTGGAGGTACACCGGGGAGCTGTTTTTT CAWRYTGELFF
TRBD1 NA TRBJ2-1 TRBV19 TGTGCCAGTAGCCCAACAGGGGGGAGCTACAATGAGCAGTTCTTC CASSPTGGSYNEQFF
NA NA TRBJ2-7 TRBV9 TGTGCCAGCAGCGTAGGGGTAAAGGTTGAGTTCTACGAGCAGTACTTC CASSVGVKVEFYEQYF
TRBD1 NA TRBJ2-3 TRBV9 TGTGCCAGCAGCTCAAGAAGGGGACAGGGCACAGATACGCAGTATTTT CASSSRRGQGTDTQYF
NA few TRBJ1-1 TRBV7-2 TGTGCCAGCAGCTTAGTCTTGTCTAACACTGAAGCTTTCTTT CASSLVLSNTEAFF